This TCR beta chain was profiled in a study of technical replicates of blood from several donors. TCRdb's copy holds only in-frame clones and misses some; the assay was immunoSEQ multiplex PCR. The repertoire holds about 56,000 clones, with 90% to 95% as singletons. The sample comprised PBMCs. This receptor was identified in a human donor in good health. Some clones in this sample may be carry-over from other donors' samples.

CDR3 in amino acids: CASGLVSSSYGYTF. CDR3 DNA sequence: TGTGCTAGTGGTTTGGTTAGCAGCAGCTATGGCTACACCTTC. The chain has TRBV12-5 and TRBJ1-2; D remains ambiguous. The CDR3 covers 14 residues. Germline CDR1 reads LGHNT; CDR2 reads FRNRAP. The V end was cut by 0 bases, the J end by 4 bases, with 9 bases between.